The rows below give T cell receptor beta chains drawn from one sample of a study of OX40 agonist ivuxolimab in advanced cancers. This table comes from immunoSEQ multiplex PCR, and its TCRdb copy is limited to in-frame clones, with some not included. The table records 45,000 to 50,000 clones, about 88% of them present only once. The sequencing used CD4+ or CD8+ T cells sorted from blood, collected in a trial of the OX40 agonist ivuxolimab. The receptors come from an adult with an advanced solid tumor such as melanoma, head and neck, liver or kidney cancer. The CDR3 runs from the conserved cysteine through the conserved F or W. A D gene is named only where the DNA matches it firmly. Size values are once, few and many counts, or a class for expanded clones, and some rows have none.

V	J	D	size	CDR3	DNA
TRBV10-2	TRBJ2-5	-	-	CASRDLSETQYF	TGCGCCAGCAGGGACCTGAGCGAGACCCAGTACTTC
TRBV5-1	TRBJ2-1	-	-	CASSNWGGNSYNEQFF	TGCGCCAGCAGCAATTGGGGGGGCAATTCCTACAATGAGCAGTTCTTC
TRBV4-3	TRBJ2-3	-	few	CASSQGSRTDTQYF	TGCGCCAGCAGCCAAGGCAGTCGCACAGATACGCAGTATTTT
TRBV19	TRBJ1-1	-	-	CASSILGGTPNTEAFF	TGTGCCAGTAGTATCTTAGGGGGAACCCCGAACACTGAAGCTTTCTTT
TRBV11-2	TRBJ1-1	TRBD1	-	CASSLGTGGLTTEAFF	TGTGCCAGCAGCTTAGGGACAGGGGGTCTGACCACTGAAGCTTTCTTT
TRBV5-1	TRBJ2-7	-	-	CASSPFEPYEQYF	TGCGCCAGCAGCCCCTTTGAACCTTACGAGCAGTACTTC
TRBV10-3	TRBJ1-2	TRBD1	-	CAISEGQGLPQYTF	TGTGCCATCAGTGAGGGACAGGGGCTCCCTCAATACACCTTC
TRBV7-2	TRBJ2-7	-	-	CASSPDGLYEQYF	TGTGCCAGCAGCCCCGACGGCCTCTACGAGCAGTACTTC
TRBV10-1	TRBJ2-2	TRBD1	-	CARGTGRNTGELFF	TGCGCCAGGGGGACAGGTCGGAACACCGGGGAGCTGTTTTTT
TRBV9	TRBJ2-1	TRBD2	-	CASSVSTSGGWNEQFF	TGTGCCAGCAGCGTCTCGACTAGCGGGGGGTGGAATGAGCAGTTCTTC
TRBV6-1	TRBJ2-2	TRBD1	-	CASLTGGDTGELFF	TGTGCCAGCCTGACAGGGGGGGACACCGGGGAGCTGTTTTTT
TRBV21-1	TRBJ1-2	-	-	CASSKGWVRGSGYTF	TGTGCCAGCAGCAAAGGGTGGGTAAGGGGAAGTGGCTACACCTTC
TRBV6-1	TRBJ2-7	TRBD1	-	CASCKEQGSYEQYF	TGTGCCAGCTGTAAGGAACAGGGGAGTTACGAGCAGTACTTC
TRBV23-1	TRBJ2-5	-	-	CASSPPGHRVETQYF	TGCGCCAGCAGTCCCCCGGGCCACAGGGTAGAGACCCAGTACTTC
TRBV29-1	TRBJ1-2	-	once	CSVEAWGEVGRKQTNYGYTF	TGCAGCGTTGAAGCCTGGGGGGAGGTCGGGCGTAAACAGACTAACTATGGCTACACCTTC
TRBV9	TRBJ2-3	-	-	CASSVRSGGGTTDTQYF	TGTGCCAGCAGCGTAAGGAGCGGTGGGGGCACAACAGATACGCAGTATTTT
TRBV5-6	TRBJ1-4	TRBD1	-	CASSLAGTGNEKLFF	TGTGCCAGCAGCCTAGCCGGGACAGGCAATGAAAAACTGTTTTTT
TRBV7-9	TRBJ2-5	-	-	CASSLVATRGGETQYF	TGTGCCAGCAGCTTAGTCGCGACTAGGGGCGGGGAGACCCAGTACTTC
TRBV11-2	TRBJ1-1	-	-	CASSLDRNTEAFF	TGTGCCAGCAGCTTAGACAGGAACACTGAAGCTTTCTTT
TRBV21-1	TRBJ1-2	-	-	CASTGRGREVRYGYTF	TGTGCCAGCACCGGGAGGGGTCGGGAAGTACGGTATGGCTACACCTTC
TRBV29-1	TRBJ2-3	-	-	CSVANRLHTDTQYF	TGCAGCGTTGCAAATAGATTGCACACAGATACGCAGTATTTT
TRBV19	TRBJ2-7	TRBD1	-	CASSGQGRIGQYF	TGTGCCAGTAGTGGACAGGGCCGGATCGGGCAGTACTTC
TRBV7-9	TRBJ1-1	TRBD1	-	CASSSGTGMNTEAFF	TGTGCCAGCAGCTCTGGGACAGGAATGAACACTGAAGCTTTCTTT
TRBV7-2	TRBJ2-1	TRBD2	-	CASGPGGARNEQFF	TGTGCCAGCGGCCCCGGGGGGGCGCGCAATGAGCAGTTCTTC
TRBV6-6	TRBJ2-1	TRBD2	once	CASGTSGGPNEQFF	TGTGCCAGCGGGACTAGCGGGGGGCCTAATGAGCAGTTCTTC
TRBV6-1	TRBJ2-7	-	-	CASSEKRREQYF	TGTGCCAGCAGTGAAAAGCGGAGGGAGCAGTACTTC